This T cell receptor (beta chain) was profiled in a study of blood T cell repertoires in COVID-19. For the study at large: Donors in the United States, Italy and Spain gave samples during acute or convalescent COVID-19. In each case, the material was cDNA or gDNA derived from T cells, B-cell-depleted T cells, or PBMCs.

How the authors handled the data: Amplified reference gene primers provided the basis for estimating nucleated cell counts. Sequenced by immunoSEQ multiplex PCR; TCRdb stores in-frame clones only, minus some. V and J calls and clone size come straight from that table; D and trimming were deduced from the DNA. The sample has roughly 700,000 clones, about 87% seen once; the top ten hold roughly 0.25%. Looked up from germline, CDR1 is MDHEN and CDR2 is SYDVKM. Unmatched junction bases numbered 4, after V lost 5 bases and J lost 3 bases. This CDR3 has 14 amino acids. The chain couples TRBV28 to TRBJ1-2; 9 positions agree with TRBD1. The receptor was isolated from a woman between 18 and 29 years old with acute or convalescent COVID-19. Sequencing was performed on peripheral blood. Here the CDR3 reads CASSDRGKYYGYTF. In DNA, the CDR3 is TGTGCCAGCAGTGACAGGGGGAAATACTATGGCTACACCTTC.